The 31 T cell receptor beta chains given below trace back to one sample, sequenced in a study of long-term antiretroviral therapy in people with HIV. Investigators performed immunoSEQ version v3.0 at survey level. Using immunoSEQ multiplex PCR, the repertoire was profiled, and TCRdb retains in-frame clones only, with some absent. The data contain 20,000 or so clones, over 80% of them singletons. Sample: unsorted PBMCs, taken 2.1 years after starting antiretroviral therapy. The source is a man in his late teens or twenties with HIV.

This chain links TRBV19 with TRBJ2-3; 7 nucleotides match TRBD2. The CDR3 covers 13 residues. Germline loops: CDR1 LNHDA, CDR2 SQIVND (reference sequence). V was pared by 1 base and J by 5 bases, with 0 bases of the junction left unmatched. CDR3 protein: CASSIGGGDTQYF. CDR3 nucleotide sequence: TGTGCCAGTAGTATAGGGGGGGGAGATACGCAGTATTTT.

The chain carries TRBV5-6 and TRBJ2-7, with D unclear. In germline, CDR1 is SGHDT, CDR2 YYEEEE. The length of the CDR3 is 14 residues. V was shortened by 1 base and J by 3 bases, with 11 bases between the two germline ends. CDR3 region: CASSLSFYLYEQYF. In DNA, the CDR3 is TGTGCCAGCAGCTTGTCATTCTACCTCTACGAGCAGTACTTC.

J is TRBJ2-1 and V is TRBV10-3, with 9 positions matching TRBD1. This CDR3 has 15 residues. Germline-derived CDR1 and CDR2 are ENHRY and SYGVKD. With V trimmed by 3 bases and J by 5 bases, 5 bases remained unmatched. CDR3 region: CAISDGQGQDNEQFF. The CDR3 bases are TGTGCCATCAGTGATGGACAGGGGCAGGACAATGAGCAGTTCTTC.

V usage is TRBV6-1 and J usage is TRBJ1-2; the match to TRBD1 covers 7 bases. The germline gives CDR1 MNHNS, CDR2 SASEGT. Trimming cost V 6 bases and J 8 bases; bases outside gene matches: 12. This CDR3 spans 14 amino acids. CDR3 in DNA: TGTGCCAGCAGACCACTGGGACAGTCTAGAGGCTACACCTTC. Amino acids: CASRPLGQSRGYTF.

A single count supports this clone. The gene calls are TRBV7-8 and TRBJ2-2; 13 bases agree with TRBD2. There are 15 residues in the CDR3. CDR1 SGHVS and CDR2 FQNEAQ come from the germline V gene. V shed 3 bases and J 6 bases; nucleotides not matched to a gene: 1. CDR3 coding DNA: TGTGCCAGCAGCTTGACTAGCGGGAGGCCCGGGGAGCTGTTTTTT. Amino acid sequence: CASSLTSGRPGELFF.

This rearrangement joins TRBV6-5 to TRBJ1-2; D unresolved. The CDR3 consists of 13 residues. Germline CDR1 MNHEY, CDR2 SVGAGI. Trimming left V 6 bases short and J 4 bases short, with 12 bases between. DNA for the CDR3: TGTGCCAGCAGGCCGTCACCGAGCTATGGCTACACCTTC. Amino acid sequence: CASRPSPSYGYTF.

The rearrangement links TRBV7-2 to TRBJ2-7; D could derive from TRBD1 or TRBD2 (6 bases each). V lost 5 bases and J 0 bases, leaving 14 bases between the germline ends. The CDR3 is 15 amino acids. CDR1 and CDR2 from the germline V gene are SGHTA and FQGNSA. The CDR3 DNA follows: TGTGCCAGCAGCGGAGGGGGGACACTCTCCTACGAGCAGTACTTC. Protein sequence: CASSGGGTLSYEQYF.

Here the CDR3 reads CASAFGYGYTF. CDR3 sequence (DNA): TGTGCCAGCGCATTCGGCTATGGCTACACCTTC. J is TRBJ1-2 and V is TRBV4-2; D is unclear. Germline values: CDR1 LGHNA, CDR2 YNFKEQ. CDR3 length: 11 amino acids. Trimming cost V 8 bases and J 4 bases, with 8 bases left between them.

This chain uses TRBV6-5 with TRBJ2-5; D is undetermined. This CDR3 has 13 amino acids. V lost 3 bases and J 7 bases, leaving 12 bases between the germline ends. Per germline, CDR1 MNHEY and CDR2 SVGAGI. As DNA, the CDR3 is TGTGCCAGCAGTTATGACGGAGAAGCGACCCAGTACTTC. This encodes CASSYDGEATQYF.

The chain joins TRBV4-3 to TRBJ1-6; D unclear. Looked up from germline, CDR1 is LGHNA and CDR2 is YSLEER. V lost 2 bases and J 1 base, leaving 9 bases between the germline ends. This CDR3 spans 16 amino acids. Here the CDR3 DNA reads TGCGCCAGCAGCCAAAGGACCCAGTCCTATAATTCACCCCTCCACTTT. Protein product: CASSQRTQSYNSPLHF.

The CDR3 loop is CASSAHSGPLNTEAFF. CDR3 nucleotide sequence: TGCGCCAGCAGTGCCCACAGTGGGCCTTTGAACACTGAAGCTTTCTTT. V and J are TRBV5-1 and TRBJ1-1; D is ambiguous. Between the trimmed V and J ends, which lost 5 bases and 0 bases, there was a span of 17 bases. CDR3 length equals 16 residues. CDR1 is SGHRS and CDR2 is YFSETQ in the germline V gene.

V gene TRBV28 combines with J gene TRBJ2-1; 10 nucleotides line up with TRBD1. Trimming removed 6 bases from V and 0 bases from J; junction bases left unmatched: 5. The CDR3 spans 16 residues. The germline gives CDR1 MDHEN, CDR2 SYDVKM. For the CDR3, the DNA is TGTGCCAGCAGCCTAGGACAGGGGGGCTCCTACAATGAGCAGTTCTTC. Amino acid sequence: CASSLGQGGSYNEQFF. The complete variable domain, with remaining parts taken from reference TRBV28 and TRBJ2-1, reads DVKVTQSSRYLVKRTGEKVFLECVQDMDHENMFWYRQDPGLGLRLIYFSYDVKMKEKGDIPEGYSVSREKKERFSLILESASTNQTSMYLCASSLGQGGSYNEQFFGPGTRLTVL.

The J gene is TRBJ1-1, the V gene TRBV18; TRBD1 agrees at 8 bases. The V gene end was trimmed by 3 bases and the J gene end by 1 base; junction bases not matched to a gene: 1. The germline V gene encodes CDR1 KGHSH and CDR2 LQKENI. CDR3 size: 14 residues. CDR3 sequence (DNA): TGTGCCAGCTCACCGGGACAGGAGAACACTGAAGCTTTCTTT. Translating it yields CASSPGQENTEAFF.

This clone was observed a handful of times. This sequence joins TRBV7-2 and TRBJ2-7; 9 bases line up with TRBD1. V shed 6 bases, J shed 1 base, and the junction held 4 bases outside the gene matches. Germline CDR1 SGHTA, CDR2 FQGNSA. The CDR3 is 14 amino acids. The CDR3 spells CASSWTGDSYEQYF. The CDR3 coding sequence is TGTGCCAGCAGTTGGACAGGGGATTCCTACGAGCAGTACTTC. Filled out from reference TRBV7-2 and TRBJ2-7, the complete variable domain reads GAGVSQSPSNKVTEKGKDVELRCDPISGHTALYWYRQSLGQGLEFLIYFQGNSAPDKSGLPSDRFSAERTGGSVSTLTIQRTQQEDSAVYLCASSWTGDSYEQYFGPGTRLTVT.

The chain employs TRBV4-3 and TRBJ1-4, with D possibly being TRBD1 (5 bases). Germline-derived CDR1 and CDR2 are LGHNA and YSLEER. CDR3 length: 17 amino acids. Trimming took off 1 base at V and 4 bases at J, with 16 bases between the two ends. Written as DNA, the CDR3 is TGCGCCAGCAGCCAAGGGGCTGGGGGGTCCGATAATGAAAAACTGTTTTTT. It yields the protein CASSQGAGGSDNEKLFF.

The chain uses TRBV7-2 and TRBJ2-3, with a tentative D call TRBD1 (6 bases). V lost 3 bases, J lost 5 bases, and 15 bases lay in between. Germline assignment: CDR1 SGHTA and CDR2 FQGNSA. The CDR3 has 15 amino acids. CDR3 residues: CASSFWSSRGDTQYF. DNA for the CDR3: TGTGCCAGCAGCTTTTGGTCTAGCAGGGGAGATACGCAGTATTTT.

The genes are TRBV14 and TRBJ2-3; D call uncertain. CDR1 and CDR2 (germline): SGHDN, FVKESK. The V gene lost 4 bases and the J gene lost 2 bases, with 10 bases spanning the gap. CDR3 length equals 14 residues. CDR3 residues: CASSLTRPTDTQYF. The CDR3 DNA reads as TGTGCCAGCAGCCTAACACGGCCCACAGATACGCAGTATTTT.

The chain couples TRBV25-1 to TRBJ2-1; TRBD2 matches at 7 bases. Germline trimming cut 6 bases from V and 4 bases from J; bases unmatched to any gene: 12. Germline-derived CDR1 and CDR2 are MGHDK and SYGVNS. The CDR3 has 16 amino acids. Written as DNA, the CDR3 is TGTGCCAGCAGCGCCACTAGCGCCGACTCTTACAATGAGCAGTTCTTC. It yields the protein CASSATSADSYNEQFF.

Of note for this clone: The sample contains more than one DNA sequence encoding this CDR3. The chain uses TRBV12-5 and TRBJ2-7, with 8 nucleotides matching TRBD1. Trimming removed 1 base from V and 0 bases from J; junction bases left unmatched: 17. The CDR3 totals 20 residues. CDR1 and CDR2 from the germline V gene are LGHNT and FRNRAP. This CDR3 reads CASGLGGNRGSPDHSYEQYF. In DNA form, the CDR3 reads TGTGCTAGTGGTTTGGGGGGGAACAGGGGGTCCCCTGATCACTCCTACGAGCAGTACTTC. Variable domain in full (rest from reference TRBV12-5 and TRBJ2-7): DARVTQTPRHKVTEMGQEVTMRCQPILGHNTVFWYRQTMMQGLELLAYFRNRAPLDDSGMPKDRFSAEMPDATLATLKIQPSEPRDSAVYFCASGLGGNRGSPDHSYEQYFGPGTRLTVT.

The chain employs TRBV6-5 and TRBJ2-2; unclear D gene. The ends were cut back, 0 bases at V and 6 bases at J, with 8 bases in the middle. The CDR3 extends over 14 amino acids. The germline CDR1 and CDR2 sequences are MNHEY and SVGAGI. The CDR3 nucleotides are TGTGCCAGCAGTTACTCCGCCGCGCCCGGGGAGCTGTTTTTT. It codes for CASSYSAAPGELFF.

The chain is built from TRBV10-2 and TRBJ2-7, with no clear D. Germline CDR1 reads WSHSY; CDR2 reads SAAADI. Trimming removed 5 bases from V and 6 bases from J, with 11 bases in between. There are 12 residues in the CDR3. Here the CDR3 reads CASSLKASEQYF. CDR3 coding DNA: TGCGCCAGCAGTCTAAAGGCCTCCGAGCAGTACTTC.

This chain's CDR3 is CATHFSNEQFF. CDR3 nucleotide sequence: TGTGCCACCCATTTTAGCAATGAGCAGTTCTTC. The chain recombines TRBV6-6 with TRBJ2-1, with D unclear. The V gene's germline CDR1 is MNHNY and CDR2 SVGAGI (reference sequence). The V and J ends lost 10 bases and 6 bases respectively, with 10 bases between them. This CDR3 is 11 amino acids long.

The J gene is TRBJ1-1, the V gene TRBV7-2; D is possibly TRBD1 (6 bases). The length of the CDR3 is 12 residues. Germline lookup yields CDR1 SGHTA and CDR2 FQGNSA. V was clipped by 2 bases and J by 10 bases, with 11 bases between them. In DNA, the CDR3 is TGTGCCAGCAGCTTAATCAGGGGAAGAGCTTTCTTT. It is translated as CASSLIRGRAFF. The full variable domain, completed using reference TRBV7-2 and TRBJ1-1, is GAGVSQSPSNKVTEKGKDVELRCDPISGHTALYWYRQSLGQGLEFLIYFQGNSAPDKSGLPSDRFSAERTGGSVSTLTIQRTQQEDSAVYLCASSLIRGRAFFGQGTRLTVV.

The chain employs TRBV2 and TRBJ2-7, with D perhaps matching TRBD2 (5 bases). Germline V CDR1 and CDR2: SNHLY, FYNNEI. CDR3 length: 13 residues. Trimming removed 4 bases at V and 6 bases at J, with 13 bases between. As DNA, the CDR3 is TGTGCCAGCAGTGCGAGCGGCCCTGTCGAGCAGTACTTC. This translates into CASSASGPVEQYF.

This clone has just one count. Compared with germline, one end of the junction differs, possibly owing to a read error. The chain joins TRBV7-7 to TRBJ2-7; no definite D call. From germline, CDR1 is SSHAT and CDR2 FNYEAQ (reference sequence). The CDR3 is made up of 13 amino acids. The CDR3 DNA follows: TGTGCTAGCAGCGTCGAAGACGGCTACGAGCAGTACTTC. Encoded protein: CASSVEDGYEQYF.

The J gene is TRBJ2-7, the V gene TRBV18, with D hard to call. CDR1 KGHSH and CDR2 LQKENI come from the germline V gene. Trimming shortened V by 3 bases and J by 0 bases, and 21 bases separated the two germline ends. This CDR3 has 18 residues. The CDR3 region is CASSPRPPDRVSSYEQYF. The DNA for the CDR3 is TGTGCCAGCTCACCTAGACCTCCAGACCGAGTAAGCTCCTACGAGCAGTACTTC.

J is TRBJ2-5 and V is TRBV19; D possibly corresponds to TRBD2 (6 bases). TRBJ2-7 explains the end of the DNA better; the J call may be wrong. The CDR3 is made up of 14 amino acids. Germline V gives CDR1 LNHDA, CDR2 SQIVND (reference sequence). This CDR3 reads CASSRRDGSYEQYF. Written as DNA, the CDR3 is TGTGCCAGTAGTAGGAGGGACGGAAGCTACGAGCAGTACTTC.

This chain's CDR3 is CASSRRQGVNTEAFF. CDR3 DNA: TGTGCCAGCAGCCGGAGGCAGGGTGTGAACACTGAAGCTTTCTTT. The chain combines TRBV5-8 with TRBJ1-1, with TRBD1 as a possible D gene (5 bases). V was pared by 4 bases and J by 0 bases, with 13 bases between. Germline lookup yields CDR1 SGHTS and CDR2 YDEGEE. The CDR3 has 15 residues.

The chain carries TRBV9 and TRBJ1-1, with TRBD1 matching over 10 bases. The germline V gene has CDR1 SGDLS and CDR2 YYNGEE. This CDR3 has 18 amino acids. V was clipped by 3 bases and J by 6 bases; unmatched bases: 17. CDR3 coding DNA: TGTGCCAGCAGCGGGAACGCCGGGACAGGGGTGTACGGAGCTGAAGCTTTCTTT. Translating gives CASSGNAGTGVYGAEAFF.

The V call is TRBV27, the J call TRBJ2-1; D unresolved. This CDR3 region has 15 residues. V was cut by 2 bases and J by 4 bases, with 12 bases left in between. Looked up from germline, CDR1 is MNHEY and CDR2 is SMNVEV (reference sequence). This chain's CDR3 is CASSLLDPTYNEQFF. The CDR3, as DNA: TGTGCCAGCAGTTTACTGGACCCAACGTACAATGAGCAGTTCTTC.

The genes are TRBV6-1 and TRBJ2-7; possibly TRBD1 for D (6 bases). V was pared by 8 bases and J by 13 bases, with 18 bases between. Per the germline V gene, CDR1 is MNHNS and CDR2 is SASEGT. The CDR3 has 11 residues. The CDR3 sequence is CASQTGRIFYF. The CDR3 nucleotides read TGTGCCAGCCAGACAGGACGAATTTTTTACTTC.